Listed below are T cell receptor beta chains from one sample, sequenced in a study of CD8+ T cells in alopecia areata. This table comes from immunoSEQ multiplex PCR, and its TCRdb copy is limited to in-frame clones, with some not included. The repertoire holds 150,000 to 200,000 clones, less than 70% seen once, with under 1.5% in the top ten. Sequences were derived from CD4+ T cells sorted from blood, sampled at approximately week 49, from a patient treated with tofacitinib. These receptors were taken from a human donor with alopecia areata. Both conserved end residues are part of each CDR3. A D gene is named only where the DNA matches it firmly. Clone size is not always given. Where it is, it says once, few, many or a class for expanded clones.

d_call clone_size j_call v_call cdr3_nt cdr3_aa
TRBD1 few TRBJ2-1 TRBV15 TGTGCCACCAGCAGAGTGGGACAGGATGAGCAGTTCTTC CATSRVGQDEQFF
. few TRBJ2-7 TRBV29-1 TGCAGCGTTCGACCTATCCTAGCTTCGTACGAGCAGTACTTC CSVRPILASYEQYF
. many TRBJ2-3 TRBV7-2 TGTGCCAGCAGCTTAGTAGGGCGGACAGATACGCAGTATTTT CASSLVGRTDTQYF
. few TRBJ1-2 TRBV30 TGTGCCTGGAGTGGGGATTACTATGGCTACACCTTC CAWSGDYYGYTF
. once TRBJ2-7 TRBV5-4 TGTGCCAGCAGCTTGGCGGGACCCTCCTACGAGCAGTACTTC CASSLAGPSYEQYF
TRBD2 few TRBJ2-3 TRBV7-8 TGTGCCAGCAGCTTCGGCAAAGGCGGGGGGTACACAGATACGCAGTATTTT CASSFGKGGGYTDTQYF
TRBD1 . TRBJ1-1 TRBV5-1 TGCGCCAGCAGCCTCGGACAGGCGAACACTGAAGCTTTCTTT CASSLGQANTEAFF
TRBD1 . TRBJ1-2 TRBV27 TGTGCCAGCAGTTTACTGACCGGGACAGGGTTTTTGTATGGCTACACCTTC CASSLLTGTGFLYGYTF
. . TRBJ1-6 TRBV10-3 TGTGCCATCAGTGAGGGACTTTCACCCCTCCACTTT CAISEGLSPLHF
. once TRBJ2-6 TRBV29-1 TGCAGCGCCGAGACTGGGGCCAACGTCCTGACTTTC CSAETGANVLTF
. . TRBJ2-5 TRBV7-7 TGTGCCAGCAGCACCCAGGGTGGCGAGACCCAGTACTTC CASSTQGGETQYF
TRBD1 . TRBJ2-7 TRBV11-2 TGTGCCAGCAGCCCCCGGCAGGGGGCTTCGTACGAGCAGTACTTC CASSPRQGASYEQYF
TRBD1 . TRBJ1-4 TRBV30 TGTGCCTGGAGTTTTTCGACAGGGAAGGGTGAAAAACTGTTTTTT CAWSFSTGKGEKLFF
TRBD2 . TRBJ2-1 TRBV18 TGTGCCAGCTCTAGCGGGGGGCCCGTGAATGAGCAGTTCTTC CASSSGGPVNEQFF
. . TRBJ1-4 TRBV2 TGTGCCAGCAGACTCGACGGAACAACTAATGAAAAACTGTTTTTT CASRLDGTTNEKLFF
TRBD1 . TRBJ2-5 TRBV7-2 TGTGCCAGCAGCGATGCGGACAGGGGGCACCGAAGGACCCAGTACTTC CASSDADRGHRRTQYF
. . TRBJ2-7 TRBV10-2 TGCGCCAGCAGTGCACTCGGCTACGAGCAGTACTTC CASSALGYEQYF
. . TRBJ1-2 TRBV7-9 TGTGCCGGCAGCTTAAGTTCCCGCAGGGCCTATGGCTACACCTTC CAGSLSSRRAYGYTF
. few TRBJ1-1 TRBV7-9 TGTGCCAGCAGCTTAGAGGTCACTGAAGCTTTCTTT CASSLEVTEAFF
. few TRBJ1-1 TRBV6-5 TGTGCCAGCAGTCAGGATCAGGGGAGGGACACTGAAGCTTTCTTT CASSQDQGRDTEAFF
. . TRBJ1-5 TRBV5-6 TGTGCCAGCAGCTTGGACGGGGGAATGGGCAATCAGCCCCAGCATTTT CASSLDGGMGNQPQHF
TRBD1 . TRBJ1-2 TRBV29-1 TGCAGCGTTCCCCGTCTCGGGACAGACTATGGCTACACCTTC CSVPRLGTDYGYTF
. . TRBJ1-6 TRBV6-5 TGTGCCAGCAGTGGGGGGGGTCTCACCCTCCACTTT CASSGGGLTLHF
. . TRBJ2-3 TRBV29-1 TGCAGCGTTTCAGATACGCAGTATTTT CSVSDTQYF
. . TRBJ1-6 TRBV30 TGTGCCTGGAGTGTAGGGAGGCAGATAAATAATTCACCCCTCCACTTT CAWSVGRQINNSPLHF
. . TRBJ2-3 TRBV5-4 TGTGCCAGCCGCCGGCGAAGAGGGGGTGGCACAGATACGCAGTATTTT CASRRRRGGGTDTQYF
TRBD1 few TRBJ2-7 TRBV30 TGTGCCTGGAGTGAACAGGGGATCGGCGAGCAGTACTTC CAWSEQGIGEQYF
. once TRBJ1-1 TRBV2 TGTGCCAGCAGTGCAGGGGAGGAAGCTTTCTTT CASSAGEEAFF
. few TRBJ1-1 TRBV19 TGTGCCAGTAGTGAACGCTCTGGATGGACTGAAGCTTTCTTT CASSERSGWTEAFF
. . TRBJ1-1 TRBV27 TGTGCCAGCAGTTTACAGAAAATGAACACTGAAGCTTTCTTT CASSLQKMNTEAFF
. . TRBJ1-1 TRBV20-1 TGCAGTGCTACCGTGAACACTGAAGCTTTCTTT CSATVNTEAFF
TRBD2 few TRBJ2-2 TRBV2 TGTGCCAGCAGATCACTAGCGGGGTCTTCCGGGGAGCTGTTTTTT CASRSLAGSSGELFF
. few TRBJ1-4 TRBV4-3 TGCGCCAGCAGCCAAGATATCGTTAATGAAAAACTGTTTTTT CASSQDIVNEKLFF
. few TRBJ2-7 TRBV5-1 TGCGCCAGCAGCTTTGGATCTGGGACCCCGCCCTACGAGCAGTACTTC CASSFGSGTPPYEQYF
. once TRBJ2-1 TRBV5-6 TGTGCCAGCAGCTTAGTATCTCGGGATGAGCAGTTCTTC CASSLVSRDEQFF
TRBD1 . TRBJ2-1 TRBV7-3 TGTGCCAGCAGCTTAACGTCGGGACAGGGCTACAATGAGCAGTTCTTC CASSLTSGQGYNEQFF
. few TRBJ2-1 TRBV13 TGTGCCAGCAGCTTAGAGGGCAGTCAGTTCTTC CASSLEGSQFF
TRBD1 . TRBJ2-5 TRBV30 TGTGCCTGGAGTGCGACAGGGGAACGGGGGACCCAGTACTTC CAWSATGERGTQYF
TRBD1 . TRBJ1-1 TRBV9 TGTGCCAGCAGCGCCAACCTTGGCGGGACAGGGGCCTTAAACACTGAAGCTTTCTTT CASSANLGGTGALNTEAFF
TRBD2 . TRBJ2-3 TRBV15 TGTGCCACCAGCAGAGACGGGACTAGCGGGGATACGCAGTATTTT CATSRDGTSGDTQYF
. . TRBJ2-1 TRBV30 TGTGCCTGGGCCGAATGGGGTTCCTCCTACAATGAGCAGTTCTTC CAWAEWGSSYNEQFF
. few TRBJ2-3 TRBV5-1 TGCGCCAGCAGCCTTAGGGAGACAGATACGCAGTATTTT CASSLRETDTQYF
. . TRBJ1-6 TRBV30 TGTGCCTGGAGCAGGGTTAATTCACCCCTCCACTTT CAWSRVNSPLHF
. . TRBJ2-1 TRBV4-2 TGTGCCAGCAGCCAAGTGCCAATCCAGGACAATGAGCAGTTCTTC CASSQVPIQDNEQFF
. . TRBJ2-7 TRBV27 TGTGCCAGCAGTTTCCTGGACGAGCAGTACTTC CASSFLDEQYF
. . TRBJ2-3 TRBV2 TGTGCCAGCAGTGTAGGGCAAGGCACAGATACGCAGTATTTT CASSVGQGTDTQYF
TRBD1 . TRBJ2-5 TRBV9 TGTGCCAGCAGCGCTACAGGGGGGCAGGAGACCCAGTACTTC CASSATGGQETQYF
. . TRBJ1-1 TRBV29-1 TGCAGCGTGGCCCTCGGGGCGTCGTTTTCTGAAGCTTTCTTT CSVALGASFSEAFF
. . TRBJ2-7 TRBV14 TGTGCCAGCAGCCCGCGGTGGAGCGAGCAGTACTTC CASSPRWSEQYF
. . TRBJ2-6 TRBV9 TGTGCCAGCAGCGTAGGGGGGACTGGGGCCAACGTCCTGACTTTC CASSVGGTGANVLTF
. . TRBJ1-2 TRBV25-1 TGTGCCAGCAGTGAATTCGGACAGAACTATGGCTACACCTTC CASSEFGQNYGYTF
TRBD1 . TRBJ1-2 TRBV7-8 TGTGCCAGCAGCTCGGAACAGGGGTTCTATGGCTACACCTTC CASSSEQGFYGYTF